This T cell receptor beta chain was sequenced for a study of CXCR3-negative and CXCR3-positive naive CD8 T cells. On this clonotype: What it binds is not known.

Germline V CDR1 and CDR2: DFQATT, SNEGSKA (reference sequence). CDR3 length: 14 amino acids. UMI-labeled 5' RACE TRB cDNA libraries were prepared from the cells. TCRdb re-called the 5' RACE reads; one entry per CDR3 protein, DNA not given. Its table records about 130,000 distinct CDR3 sequences. Study-wide results and caveats: CXCR3-positive naive cells carried more hydrophobic TRB CDR3s than CXCR3-negative ones. Diversity proved comparably high across both naive subsets and much lower in memory CD8+ cells. TCR strength was inferred from TRB CDR3 properties, while surface CD5 was comparable between naive subsets.

This chain links TRBV20-1 with TRBJ2-1; TCRdb gives TRBD2 as the D gene, but with no DNA this cannot be confirmed. The sequenced material came from naive CXCR3+ CD8+ T cells from blood. Subset given: CD45RO-CCR7+CD27+CD95- naive CD8+ T cells expressing CXCR3 (TNR3+). The TCR sequence derives from a human donor in good health. Some clones in this sample may be carry-over from other donors' samples. CDR3 loop: CSARISGRANEQFF.